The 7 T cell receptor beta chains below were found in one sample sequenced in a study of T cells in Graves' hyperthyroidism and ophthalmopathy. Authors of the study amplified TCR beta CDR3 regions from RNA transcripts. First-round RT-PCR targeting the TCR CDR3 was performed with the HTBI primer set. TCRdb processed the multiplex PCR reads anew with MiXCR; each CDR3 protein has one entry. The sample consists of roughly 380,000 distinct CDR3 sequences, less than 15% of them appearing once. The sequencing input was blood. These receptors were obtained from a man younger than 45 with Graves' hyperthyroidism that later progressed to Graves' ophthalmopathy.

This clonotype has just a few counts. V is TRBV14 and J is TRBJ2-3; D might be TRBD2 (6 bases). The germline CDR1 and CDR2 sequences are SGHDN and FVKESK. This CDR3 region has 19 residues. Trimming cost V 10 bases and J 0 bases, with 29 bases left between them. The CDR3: CANTSLILARRASTDTQYF. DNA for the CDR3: TGTGCCAACACGTCCTTAATCCTGGCTCGGAGGGCGAGCACAGATACGCAGTATTTT.

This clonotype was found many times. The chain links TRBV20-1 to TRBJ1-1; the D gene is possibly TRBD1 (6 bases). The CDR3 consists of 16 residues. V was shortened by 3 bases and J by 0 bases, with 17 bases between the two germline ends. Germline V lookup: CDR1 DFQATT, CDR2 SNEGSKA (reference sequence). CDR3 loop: CSASRTAAYMNTEAFF. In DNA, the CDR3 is TGCAGTGCTAGTAGGACAGCTGCTTACATGAACACTGAAGCTTTCTTT.

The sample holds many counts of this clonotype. In nucleotides, the CDR3 is TGTGCCAGCAGCTTGGGACAGGCCTGCTACGAGCAGTACTTC. It translates to CASSLGQACYEQYF. The V and J genes are TRBV11-1 and TRBJ2-7; TRBD1 aligns across 8 bases. The CDR3 sequence is 14 residues long. The V and J ends lost 3 bases and 3 bases, in that order; junction bases with no gene match: 4. From germline, CDR1 is SGHAT and CDR2 FQDESV (reference sequence). Full variable domain (missing parts from reference TRBV11-1 and TRBJ2-7): EAEVAQSPRYKITEKSQAVAFWCDPISGHATLYWYRQILGQGPELLVQFQDESVVDDSQLPKDRFSAERLKGVDSTLKIQPAELGDSAMYLCASSLGQACYEQYFGPGTRLTVT.

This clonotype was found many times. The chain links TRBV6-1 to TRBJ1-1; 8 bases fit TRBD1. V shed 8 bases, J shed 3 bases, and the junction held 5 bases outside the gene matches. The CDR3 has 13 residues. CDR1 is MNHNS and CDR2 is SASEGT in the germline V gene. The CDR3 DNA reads TGTGCCAGCGCCCTGGACAGGGACACTGAAGCTTTCTTT. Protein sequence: CASALDRDTEAFF.

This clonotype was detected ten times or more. The CDR3: CASSLSGRRDEQYF. CDR3 DNA: TGTGCCAGCAGTTTATCGGGTAGGAGGGACGAGCAGTACTTC. The rearrangement uses TRBV28 and TRBJ2-7; TRBD2 might be the D (6 bases). The V end was cut by 1 base, the J end by 5 bases, with 12 bases between. The germline V gene encodes CDR1 MDHEN and CDR2 SYDVKM. This CDR3 comprises 14 residues.

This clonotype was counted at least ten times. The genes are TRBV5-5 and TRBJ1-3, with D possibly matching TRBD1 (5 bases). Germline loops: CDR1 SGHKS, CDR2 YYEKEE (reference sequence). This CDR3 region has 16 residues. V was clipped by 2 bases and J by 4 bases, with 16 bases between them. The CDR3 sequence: CASSLARRGVGNTIYF. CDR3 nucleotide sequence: TGTGCCAGCAGCTTAGCCCGCCGGGGGGTCGGAAACACCATATATTTT.

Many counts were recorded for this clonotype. The CDR3 reads CASSLGLAASTDTQYF. CDR3 coding DNA: TGTGCCAGCAGCTTAGGACTAGCGGCTAGCACAGATACGCAGTATTTT. The chain joins TRBV11-3 to TRBJ2-3; 9 nucleotides align to TRBD2. Germline values: CDR1 SGHNT, CDR2 YENEEA. With 1 base clipped from V and 0 bases from J, the junction kept 2 bases outside the gene matches. The CDR3 is 16 residues long.